These 24 T cell receptor beta chains share one sample of origin, sequenced in a study of blood T cell repertoires in COVID-19. Sequencing was performed with immunoSEQ multiplex PCR; in TCRdb, only in-frame clones are kept and a portion is missing. This sample has around 250,000 clones, with 88% found just once. Sequencing was performed on peripheral blood. All receptors derive from a human donor in a cohort sampled during active COVID-19.

This clone came up once. The chain joins TRBV27 to TRBJ1-1, with D possibly matching TRBD1 (5 bases). Germline V lookup: CDR1 MNHEY, CDR2 SMNVEV (reference sequence). The CDR3 extends over 16 amino acids. V shed 4 bases and J shed 3 bases, with 18 bases lying between them. The DNA of the CDR3 is TGTGCCAGCAGTTCCCACAGGCAGACCATGGACACTGAAGCTTTCTTT. Residues: CASSSHRQTMDTEAFF.

The DNA for the CDR3 is TGCGCCAGCAGCCAGACGGTTAGGGGCGGGAGACCCCTCGAGCAGTACTTC. Translating gives CASSQTVRGGRPLEQYF. The rearrangement uses TRBV4-3 and TRBJ2-7, with 7 bases matching TRBD2. Germline V CDR1 and CDR2: LGHNA, YSLEER. V lost 3 bases and J lost 6; bases outside the gene matches: 17. This CDR3 has 17 amino acids.

This clone was counted a single time. V usage is TRBV27 and J usage is TRBJ2-2; D remains ambiguous. The V gene lost 2 bases and the J gene lost 6 bases, with 4 bases spanning the gap. The germline V gene encodes CDR1 MNHEY and CDR2 SMNVEV (reference sequence). The CDR3 sequence is 12 residues long. The CDR3 sequence is CASSLISGELFF. The CDR3 region has the DNA TGTGCCAGCAGTTTAATCTCCGGGGAGCTGTTTTTT.

The chain links TRBV21-1 to TRBJ2-7; the DNA was not used to check the table's D call, TRBD2. TRBV21-1 is a pseudogene locus. CDR3 length: 14 residues. The CDR3 sequence is CASSKEWTDYEQYF. The DNA of the CDR3 is TGTGCCAGCAGCAAAGAATGGACTGACTACGAGCAGTACTTC.

V gene TRBV18 combines with J gene TRBJ2-7; 7 bases align to TRBD1. Germline-derived CDR1 and CDR2 are KGHSH and LQKENI. The trim removed 4 bases at V and 1 base at J, leaving 7 bases unmatched. CDR3 length equals 15 residues. The CDR3 DNA sequence: TGTGCCAGCTCACTCGGGACAGCCCCTTCCTACGAGCAGTACTTC. This codes for CASSLGTAPSYEQYF.

This chain links TRBV6-5 with TRBJ1-1; D gene uncertain. There are 13 residues in the CDR3. V gave up 6 bases and J gave up 1 base, with 9 bases separating them. Per germline, CDR1 MNHEY and CDR2 SVGAGI. This chain's CDR3 is CASSPYKNTEAFF. In DNA form, the CDR3 reads TGTGCCAGCAGCCCGTACAAGAACACTGAAGCTTTCTTT.

CDR3 sequence reads: CSVEGTGDEGANEKLFF. The CDR3 DNA reads TGCAGCGTTGAAGGGACAGGGGATGAGGGCGCTAATGAAAAACTGTTTTTT. The J gene is TRBJ1-4, the V gene TRBV29-1; TRBD1 matches 9 bases. Germline CDR1 is SQVTM and CDR2 is ANQGSEA. J lost 3 bases, V lost 1 base, and 9 bases had no gene match. This CDR3 region has 17 residues.

The J gene is TRBJ1-1, the V gene TRBV4-3, with TRBD1 matching 7 bases. V trimming: 4 bases; J trimming: 0 bases; junction bases outside the gene matches: 5. The CDR3 covers 15 residues. Germline V gene data show CDR1 as LGHNA and CDR2 as YSLEER. This chain's CDR3 is CASSPGQLMNTEAFF. CDR3 bases: TGCGCCAGCAGCCCGGGACAGCTAATGAACACTGAAGCTTTCTTT.

This clone was counted a few times. The chain uses TRBV4-2 and TRBJ1-3; D is ambiguous. The V and J ends lost 0 bases and 0 bases respectively, with 9 bases between them. CDR3 size: 16 residues. Germline CDR1 reads LGHNA; CDR2 reads YNFKEQ. The CDR3 spells CASSQEAAYSGNTIYF. The DNA of the CDR3 is TGTGCCAGCAGCCAAGAGGCGGCTTACTCTGGAAACACCATATATTTT.

This chain uses TRBV6-5 with TRBJ1-5; D is uncertain. CDR3 length equals 14 residues. From germline, CDR1 is MNHEY and CDR2 SVGAGI. With 5 bases removed from V and 7 bases from J, the gap between germline ends came to 15 bases. CDR3 sequence: CASSRTREGQPQHF. The CDR3 coding sequence is TGTGCCAGCAGTCGCACGAGGGAAGGGCAGCCCCAGCATTTT.

The J gene is TRBJ2-5, the V gene TRBV4-1; D possibly corresponds to TRBD1 (5 bases). This CDR3 comprises 17 residues. V lost 2 bases, J lost 0 bases, and 16 bases lay in between. Germline-derived CDR1 and CDR2 are MGHRA and YSYEKL. The CDR3 DNA follows: TGCGCCAGCAGCCAACTTAGGGGCAGGCCGAACCAAGAGACCCAGTACTTC. Encoded protein: CASSQLRGRPNQETQYF.

The chain carries TRBV3-1 (or the pseudogene TRBV3-2) and TRBJ2-7; 11 bases map to TRBD1. In germline, CDR1 is LGHDT, CDR2 YNNKEL (reference sequence). J lost 3 bases, V lost 1 base, and 2 bases had no gene match. CDR3 length: 15 amino acids. The CDR3 is CASSQGGTGGYEQYF. Written as DNA, the CDR3 is TGTGCCAGCAGCCAAGGTGGGACAGGGGGCTACGAGCAGTACTTC.

The CDR3 sequence: CASSPMGGYSYEQYF. For the CDR3, the DNA is TGTGCCAGCAGCCCAATGGGGGGTTACTCCTACGAGCAGTACTTC. V usage is TRBV7-2 and J usage is TRBJ2-7; D possibly corresponds to TRBD2 (6 bases). Trimming removed 5 bases from V and 0 bases from J, with 14 bases in between. Germline V lookup: CDR1 SGHTA, CDR2 FQGNSA. The CDR3 has 15 amino acids. Looking up the rest from reference TRBV7-2 and TRBJ2-7 gives the full variable domain: GAGVSQSPSNKVTEKGKDVELRCDPISGHTALYWYRQSLGQGLEFLIYFQGNSAPDKSGLPSDRFSAERTGGSVSTLTIQRTQQEDSAVYLCASSPMGGYSYEQYFGPGTRLTVT.

The gene calls are TRBV6-2 or TRBV6-3 and TRBJ2-1; 10 bases fit TRBD2. Germline assignment: CDR1 MNHEY and CDR2 SVGEGT. This CDR3 contains 16 residues. J was trimmed by 2 bases and V by 5 bases; bases with no gene match: 6. The CDR3 sequence is CASSRSGRGAYNEQFF. The CDR3, as DNA: TGTGCCAGCAGTCGAAGCGGGAGGGGAGCCTACAATGAGCAGTTCTTC.

The V call is TRBV14, the J call TRBJ1-2; D ambiguous. Germline CDR1 and CDR2: SGHDN and FVKESK. The CDR3 sequence is 15 residues long. The ends were cut back, 1 base at V and 5 bases at J, with 14 bases in the middle. In nucleotides, the CDR3 is TGTGCCAGCAGCCAAGGTGGCTTCCCGCCGTATGGCTACACCTTC. This encodes CASSQGGFPPYGYTF. Variable domain in full (rest from reference TRBV14 and TRBJ1-2): EAGVTQFPSHSVIEKGQTVTLRCDPISGHDNLYWYRRVMGKEIKFLLHFVKESKQDESGMPNNRFLAERTGGTYSTLKVQPAELEDSGVYFCASSQGGFPPYGYTFGSGTRLTVV.

The chain employs TRBV11-3 and TRBJ2-7; 8 bases map to TRBD1. Trimming removed 4 bases from V and 3 bases from J; junction bases left unmatched: 2. Germline V CDR1 and CDR2: SGHNT, YENEEA. The CDR3 has 13 amino acids. The CDR3 sequence: CASSSGTGYEQYF. Written as DNA, the CDR3 is TGTGCCAGCAGCTCCGGGACAGGCTACGAGCAGTACTTC. Full variable domain (outside the CDR3, taken from reference TRBV11-3 and TRBJ2-7): EAGVVQSPRYKIIEKKQPVAFWCNPISGHNTLYWYLQNLGQGPELLIRYENEEAVDDSQLPKDRFSAERLKGVDSTLKIQPAELGDSAVYLCASSSGTGYEQYFGPGTRLTVT.

The rearrangement uses TRBV2 and TRBJ1-4, with 7 bases aligning to TRBD1. V shed 3 bases, J shed 3 bases, and the junction held 1 base outside the gene matches. The germline gives CDR1 SNHLY, CDR2 FYNNEI. The CDR3 sequence is 14 residues long. Here the CDR3 DNA reads TGTGCCAGCAGTGATGGACAGGCTAATGAAAAACTGTTTTTT. Translated: CASSDGQANEKLFF.

The rearrangement links TRBV6-1 to TRBJ1-5; D perhaps matches TRBD1 (5 bases). V lost 0 bases and J 0 bases, leaving 12 bases between the germline ends. The CDR3 contains 17 residues. CDR1 is MNHNS, CDR2 SASEGT, per germline. CDR3 protein: CASSEARGSFSNQPQHF. The CDR3 nucleotides read TGTGCCAGCAGTGAAGCGCGGGGCAGTTTTAGCAATCAGCCCCAGCATTTT.

The chain combines TRBV6-5 with TRBJ2-7, with 7 bases identical to TRBD1. Per germline, CDR1 MNHEY and CDR2 SVGAGI. J lost 2 bases, V lost 6 bases, and 7 bases had no gene match. This CDR3 spans 14 amino acids. The CDR3 reads CASRPTGAAYEQYF. The CDR3 nucleotides are TGTGCCAGCAGACCTACAGGGGCGGCCTACGAGCAGTACTTC.

This chain uses TRBV28 with TRBJ1-2; no reliable D call. Germline V lookup: CDR1 MDHEN, CDR2 SYDVKM. The V end lost 6 bases, the J end lost 5 bases, and 7 bases lay between the germline ends. This CDR3 contains 11 residues. CDR3 region: CASSLQYGYTF. In DNA, the CDR3 is TGTGCCAGCAGCCTACAGTATGGCTACACCTTC.

V usage is TRBV28 and J usage is TRBJ2-7, with TRBD1 as a possible D gene (6 bases). The CDR3 consists of 16 residues. The V gene's germline CDR1 is MDHEN and CDR2 SYDVKM. V was trimmed by 7 bases and J by 0 bases, leaving 19 bases between them. The CDR3 loop reads CASTESPGVSSYEQYF. The CDR3 DNA sequence: TGTGCCAGCACCGAATCCCCAGGGGTGAGCTCCTACGAGCAGTACTTC.

This clone was seen only once. The rearrangement joins TRBV28 to TRBJ2-6, with D maybe TRBD1 (5 bases). The CDR3 contains 17 residues. CDR1 is MDHEN and CDR2 is SYDVKM in the germline V gene. Deletions cut 3 bases from V and 2 bases from J, with 14 bases between. The CDR3 DNA sequence: TGTGCCAGCAGTTTCCGTCAGGGAACGGCTGGGGCCAACGTCCTGACTTTC. It is translated as CASSFRQGTAGANVLTF. Variable domain in full (rest from reference TRBV28 and TRBJ2-6): DVKVTQSSRYLVKRTGEKVFLECVQDMDHENMFWYRQDPGLGLRLIYFSYDVKMKEKGDIPEGYSVSREKKERFSLILESASTNQTSMYLCASSFRQGTAGANVLTFGAGSRLTVL.

V gene TRBV4-1 combines with J gene TRBJ2-7, with D possibly TRBD2 on 5 matching bases. Between the trimmed V and J ends, which lost 4 bases and 1 base, there was a span of 8 bases. This CDR3 is 13 amino acids long. The V gene's germline CDR1 is MGHRA and CDR2 YSYEKL. In nucleotides, the CDR3 is TGCGCCAGCAGCCCGGGGATATCCTACGAGCAGTACTTC. Its translation: CASSPGISYEQYF.

CDR3 DNA: TGCGCCAGCAGCCGTACTAGCGGGAGCACAGATACGCAGTATTTT. Its protein product is CASSRTSGSTDTQYF. The chain uses TRBV4-3 and TRBJ2-3; TRBD2 aligns across 9 bases. V dropped 4 bases and J dropped 0; count of bases not matched to a gene: 2. The CDR3 spans 15 residues. The germline V gene has CDR1 LGHNA and CDR2 YSLEER.